The 15 T cell receptor beta chains below all came from one sample that was sequenced in a study of T cell responses to AZD1222 COVID-19 vaccine. Libraries were prepared by immunoSEQ multiplex PCR; TCRdb keeps only in-frame clonotypes and omits some of them. The top ten hold about 1.5% of the sample, which has about 96,000 clones, nearly 90% seen once. The sequences come from peripheral blood, collected on day 0 of AZD1222 vaccination. These receptors originate from an adult in good health.

This chain joins TRBV4-3 and TRBJ2-7, with 7 bases matching TRBD2. The V gene's germline CDR1 is LGHNA and CDR2 YSLEER. This CDR3 is built from 14 residues. Trimming took 3 bases from V and 6 from J; bases not matched to a gene: 8. The CDR3 nucleotides read TGCGCCAGCAGCCAGGGACTAAGCCCCTCCGAGCAGTACTTC. This translates into CASSQGLSPSEQYF.

The CDR3 loop is CASSSASGDYGYTF. CDR3 DNA: TGTGCCAGCAGCTCCGCATCAGGGGACTATGGCTACACCTTC. The V and J genes are TRBV5-4 and TRBJ1-2; possibly TRBD1 for D (6 bases). V was clipped by 3 bases and J by 3 bases, with 12 bases between them. The CDR3 is 14 residues long. CDR1 and CDR2 from the germline V gene are SGHNT and YYREEE (reference sequence). Full variable domain (outside the CDR3, taken from reference TRBV5-4 and TRBJ1-2): ETGVTQSPTHLIKTRGQQVTLRCSSQSGHNTVSWYQQALGQGPQFIFQYYREEENGRGNFPPRFSGLQFPNYSSELNVNALELDDSALYLCASSSASGDYGYTFGSGTRLTVV.

The chain uses TRBV7-3 and TRBJ2-7; possibly TRBD1 for D (6 bases). The V end was cut by 2 bases, the J end by 6 bases, with 11 bases between. The CDR3 is 13 amino acids. Germline loops: CDR1 SGHTA, CDR2 FQGTGA. The chain's CDR3 is CASSLGLGAEQYF. The CDR3 bases are TGTGCCAGCAGCTTAGGGCTGGGGGCCGAGCAGTACTTC. Full variable domain (outside the CDR3, taken from reference TRBV7-3 and TRBJ2-7): GAGVSQTPSNKVTEKGKYVELRCDPISGHTALYWYRQSLGQGPEFLIYFQGTGAADDSGLPNDRFFAVRPEGSVSTLKIQRTERGDSAVYLCASSLGLGAEQYFGPGTRLTVT.

This sequence joins TRBV5-6 and TRBJ1-2, with D uncertain. Germline V lookup: CDR1 SGHDT, CDR2 YYEEEE. This CDR3 spans 13 amino acids. The V end lost 0 bases, the J end lost 1 base, and 4 bases lay between the germline ends. The CDR3 DNA follows: TGTGCCAGCAGCTTGGGGCGTAACTATGGCTACACCTTC. Its protein is CASSLGRNYGYTF.

The rearrangement uses TRBV6-5 and TRBJ1-1, with TRBD1 as a possible D gene (6 bases). Germline V gives CDR1 MNHEY, CDR2 SVGAGI. CDR3 length equals 14 residues. Trimming stripped 2 bases from V and 1 base from J, with 8 bases between. This CDR3 is CASSYQTGNTEAFF. CDR3 DNA: TGTGCCAGCAGTTACCAGACAGGGAACACTGAAGCTTTCTTT.

The genes are TRBV10-3 and TRBJ1-1; 8 bases align to TRBD1. The germline V gene encodes CDR1 ENHRY and CDR2 SYGVKD. V lost 4 bases, J lost 3 bases, and 7 bases stayed unmatched. The length of the CDR3 is 15 residues. CDR3 DNA: TGTGCCATCAGTGGGGCGGTGGACAGGGACACTGAAGCTTTCTTT. This encodes CAISGAVDRDTEAFF.

This chain links TRBV5-1 with TRBJ2-2; 8 bases are a match to TRBD2. J gave up 0 bases and V 6 bases, and 4 bases lay outside the gene matches. The length of the CDR3 is 15 residues. The germline V gene encodes CDR1 SGHRS and CDR2 YFSETQ. The CDR3 sequence is CASKTGLANTGELFF. Here the CDR3 DNA reads TGCGCCAGCAAAACGGGACTAGCGAACACCGGGGAGCTGTTTTTT.

This clone was detected only once. The genes are TRBV7-3 and TRBJ2-3; TRBD2 aligns across 7 bases. The CDR3 loop spans 15 amino acids. Looked up from germline, CDR1 is SGHTA and CDR2 is FQGTGA. With V trimmed by 4 bases and J by 1 base, 5 bases remained unmatched. The CDR3 is CASSWGAGGTDTQYF. In nucleotides, the CDR3 is TGTGCCAGCAGCTGGGGCGCGGGGGGCACAGATACGCAGTATTTT.

The chain joins TRBV19 to TRBJ2-7, with 7 positions matching TRBD1. This CDR3 has 18 residues. V lost 1 base to trimming and J lost 5 bases; unmatched junction nucleotides: 17. Germline assignment: CDR1 LNHDA and CDR2 SQIVND (reference sequence). CDR3 loop: CASSIVPGRGQFNHEQYF. CDR3 sequence (DNA): TGTGCCAGTAGTATAGTCCCGGGTCGGGGACAGTTTAACCACGAGCAGTACTTC.

This chain links TRBV4-2 with TRBJ1-1; TRBD1 agrees at 7 bases. Looked up from germline, CDR1 is LGHNA and CDR2 is YNFKEQ. There are 17 residues in the CDR3. V lost 1 base and J lost 0; bases outside the gene matches: 8. CDR3 bases: TGTGCCAGCAGCCAAGTAGGGGACAGCTACTTGAACACTGAAGCTTTCTTT. Translation: CASSQVGDSYLNTEAFF.

The chain is built from TRBV5-5 and TRBJ1-6, with TRBD1 identical over 7 bases. CDR1 and CDR2 (germline): SGHKS, YYEKEE (reference sequence). The CDR3 is 14 residues long. With V trimmed by 0 bases and J by 10 bases, 4 bases remained unmatched. The CDR3 sequence is CASSLEGAISPLHF. CDR3 DNA: TGTGCCAGCAGCTTGGAGGGGGCGATATCACCCCTCCACTTT.

The chain joins TRBV2 to TRBJ2-3; the D gene could be TRBD1 or TRBD2 (6 bases each). With 7 bases removed from V and 4 bases from J, the gap between germline ends came to 9 bases. Germline V gives CDR1 SNHLY, CDR2 FYNNEI. The CDR3 is 12 residues long. CDR3 sequence (DNA): TGTGCCAGCAAGGGGGGCGCAGATACGCAGTATTTT. Amino acid sequence: CASKGGADTQYF.

J is TRBJ2-1 and V is TRBV29-1, with a possible D match to TRBD1 (6 bases). The CDR3 runs 16 residues. Trimming removed 0 bases at V and 0 bases at J, with 12 bases between. CDR1 is SQVTM and CDR2 is ANQGSEA in the germline V gene. The CDR3 spells CSVEDNVGASYNEQFF. CDR3 coding DNA: TGCAGCGTTGAAGATAATGTGGGGGCCTCCTACAATGAGCAGTTCTTC.

The chain combines TRBV30 with TRBJ2-7; no definite D call. CDR1 is GTSNPN and CDR2 is SVGIG in the germline V gene (reference sequence). Trimming took off 0 bases at V and 4 bases at J, with 4 bases between the two ends. CDR3 length: 11 residues. In DNA form, the CDR3 reads TGTGCCTGGAGTGTAGGGTACGAGCAGTACTTC. Translating it yields CAWSVGYEQYF.

The V gene is TRBV10-1, the J gene TRBJ2-2, with TRBD2 identical over 8 bases. Trimming at V came to 6 bases and at J to 3 bases, leaving 3 bases not matched to a gene. The CDR3 consists of 14 residues. Germline V gene data show CDR1 as WNHNN and CDR2 as SYGVQD (reference sequence). In DNA form, the CDR3 reads TGCGCCAGCAGGGCGGGGGGAGACACCGGGGAGCTGTTTTTT. The encoded protein is CASRAGGDTGELFF.